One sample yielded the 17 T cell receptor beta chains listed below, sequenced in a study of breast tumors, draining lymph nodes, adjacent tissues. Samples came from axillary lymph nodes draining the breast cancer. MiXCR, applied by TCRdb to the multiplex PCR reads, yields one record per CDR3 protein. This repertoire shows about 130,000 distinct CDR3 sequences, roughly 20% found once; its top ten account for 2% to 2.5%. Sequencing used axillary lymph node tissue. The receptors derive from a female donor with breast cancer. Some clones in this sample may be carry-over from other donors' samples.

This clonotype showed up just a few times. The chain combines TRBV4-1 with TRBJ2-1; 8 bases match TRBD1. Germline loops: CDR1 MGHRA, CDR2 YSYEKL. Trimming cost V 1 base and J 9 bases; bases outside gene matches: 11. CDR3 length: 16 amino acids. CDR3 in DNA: TGCGCCAGCAGCCAAGGACCGGGACAGGAGCTCGGTGAGCAGTTCTTC. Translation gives CASSQGPGQELGEQFF.

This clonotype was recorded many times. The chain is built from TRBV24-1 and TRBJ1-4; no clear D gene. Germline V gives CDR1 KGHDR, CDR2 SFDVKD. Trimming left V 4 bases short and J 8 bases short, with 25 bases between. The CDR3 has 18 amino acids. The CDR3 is CATSDLTYTQQRPEKLFF. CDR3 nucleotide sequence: TGTGCCACCAGTGACCTGACATATACACAGCAAAGACCAGAAAAACTGTTTTTT.

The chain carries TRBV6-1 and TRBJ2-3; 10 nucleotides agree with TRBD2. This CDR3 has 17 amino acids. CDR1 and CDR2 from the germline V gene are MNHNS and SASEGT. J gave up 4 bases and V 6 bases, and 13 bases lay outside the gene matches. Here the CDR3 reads CASSQYYLAGEADTQYF. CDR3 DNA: TGTGCCAGCAGCCAATACTATCTAGCGGGAGAGGCAGATACGCAGTATTTT.

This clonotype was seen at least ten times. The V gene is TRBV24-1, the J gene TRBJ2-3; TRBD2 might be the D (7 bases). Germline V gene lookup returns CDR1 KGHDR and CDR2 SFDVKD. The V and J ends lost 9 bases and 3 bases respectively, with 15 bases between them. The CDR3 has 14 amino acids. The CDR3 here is CATGEGGGTDTQYF. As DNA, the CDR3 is TGTGCCACCGGAGAGGGGGGGGGAACAGATACGCAGTATTTT.

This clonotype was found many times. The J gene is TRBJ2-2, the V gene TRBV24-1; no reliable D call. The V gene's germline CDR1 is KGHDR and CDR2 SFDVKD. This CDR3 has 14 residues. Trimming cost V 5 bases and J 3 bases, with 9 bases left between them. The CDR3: CATSAAGYTGELFF. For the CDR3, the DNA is TGTGCCACCAGTGCAGCCGGGTACACCGGGGAGCTGTTTTTT.

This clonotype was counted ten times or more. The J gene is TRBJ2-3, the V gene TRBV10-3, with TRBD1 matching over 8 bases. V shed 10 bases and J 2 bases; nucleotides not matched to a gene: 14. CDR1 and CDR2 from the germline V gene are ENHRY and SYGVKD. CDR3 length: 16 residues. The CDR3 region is CATQDRGGGITDTQYF. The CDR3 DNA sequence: TGTGCCACTCAAGACAGGGGCGGCGGGATCACAGATACGCAGTATTTT.

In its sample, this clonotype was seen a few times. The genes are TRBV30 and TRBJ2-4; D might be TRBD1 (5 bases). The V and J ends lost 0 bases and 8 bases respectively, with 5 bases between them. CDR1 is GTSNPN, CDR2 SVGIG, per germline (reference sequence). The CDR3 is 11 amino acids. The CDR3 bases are TGTGCCTGGAGTGTAGGGGACATTCAGTACTTC. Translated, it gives CAWSVGDIQYF.

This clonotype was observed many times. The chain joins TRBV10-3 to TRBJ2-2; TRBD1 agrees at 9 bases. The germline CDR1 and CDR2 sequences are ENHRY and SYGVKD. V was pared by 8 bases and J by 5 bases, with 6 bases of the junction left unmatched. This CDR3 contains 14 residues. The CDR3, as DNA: TGTGCCATCCAGCCTGACAGGGGGACCGGGGAGCTGTTTTTT. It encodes CAIQPDRGTGELFF.

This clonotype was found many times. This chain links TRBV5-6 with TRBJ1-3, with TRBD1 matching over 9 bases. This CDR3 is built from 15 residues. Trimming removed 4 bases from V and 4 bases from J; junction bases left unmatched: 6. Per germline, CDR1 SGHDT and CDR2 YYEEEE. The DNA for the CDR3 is TGTGCCAGCAGCGTAACAGGGGGCTCGGGAAACACCATATATTTT. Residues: CASSVTGGSGNTIYF.

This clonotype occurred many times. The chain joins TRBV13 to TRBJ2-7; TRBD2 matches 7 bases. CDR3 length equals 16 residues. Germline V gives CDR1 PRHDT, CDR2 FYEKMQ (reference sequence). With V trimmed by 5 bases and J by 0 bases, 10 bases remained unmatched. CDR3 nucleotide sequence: TGTGCCAGCAGCCCCAGTATGCGGGGGAGCTCCTACGAGCAGTACTTC. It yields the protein CASSPSMRGSSYEQYF.

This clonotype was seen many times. The CDR3 loop reads CSARAAHSTDTQYF. Written as DNA, the CDR3 is TGCAGTGCTAGGGCCGCCCATAGCACAGATACGCAGTATTTT. The chain recombines TRBV20-1 with TRBJ2-3; no reliable D call. There are 14 residues in the CDR3. Trimming shortened V by 3 bases and J by 0 bases, and 10 bases separated the two germline ends. Germline CDR1 DFQATT, CDR2 SNEGSKA (reference sequence).

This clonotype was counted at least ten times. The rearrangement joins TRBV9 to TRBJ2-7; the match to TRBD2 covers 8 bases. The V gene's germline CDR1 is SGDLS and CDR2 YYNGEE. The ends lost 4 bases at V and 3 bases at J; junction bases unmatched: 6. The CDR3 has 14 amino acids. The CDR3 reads CASSPKAGGYEQYF. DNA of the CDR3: TGTGCCAGCAGCCCGAAGGCGGGGGGCTACGAGCAGTACTTC.

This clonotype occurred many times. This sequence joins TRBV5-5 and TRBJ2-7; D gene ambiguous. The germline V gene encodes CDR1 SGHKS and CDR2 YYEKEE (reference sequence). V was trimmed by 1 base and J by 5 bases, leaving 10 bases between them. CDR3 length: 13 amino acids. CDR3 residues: CASSLSQSHEQYF. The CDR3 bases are TGTGCCAGCAGCTTGTCCCAGTCCCACGAGCAGTACTTC.

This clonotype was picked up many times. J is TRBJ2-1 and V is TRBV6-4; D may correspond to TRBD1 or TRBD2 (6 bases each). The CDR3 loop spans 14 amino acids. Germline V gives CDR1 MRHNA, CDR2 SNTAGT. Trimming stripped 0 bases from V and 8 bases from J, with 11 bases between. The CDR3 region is CASSDSGGPYEQFF. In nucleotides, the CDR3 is TGTGCCAGCAGTGACTCAGGGGGGCCCTATGAGCAGTTCTTC.

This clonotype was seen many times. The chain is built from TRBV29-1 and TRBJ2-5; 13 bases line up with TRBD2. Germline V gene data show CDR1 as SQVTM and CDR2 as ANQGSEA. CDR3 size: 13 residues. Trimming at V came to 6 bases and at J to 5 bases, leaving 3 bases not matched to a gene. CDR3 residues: CSVGLAGRETQYF. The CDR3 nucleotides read TGCAGCGTGGGACTAGCGGGAAGGGAGACCCAGTACTTC.

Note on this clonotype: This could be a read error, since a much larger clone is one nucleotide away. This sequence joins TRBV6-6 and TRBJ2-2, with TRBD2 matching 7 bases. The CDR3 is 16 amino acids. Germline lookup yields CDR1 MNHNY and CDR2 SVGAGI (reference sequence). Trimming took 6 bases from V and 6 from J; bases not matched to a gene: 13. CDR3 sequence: CASSHRGGASAGELFF. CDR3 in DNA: TGTGCCAGCAGCCACCGGGGAGGGGCTAGCGCCGGGGAGCTGTTTTTT.

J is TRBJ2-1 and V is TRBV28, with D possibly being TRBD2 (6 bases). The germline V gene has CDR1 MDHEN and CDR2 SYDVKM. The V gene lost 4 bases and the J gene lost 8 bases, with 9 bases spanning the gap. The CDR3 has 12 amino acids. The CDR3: CASSSSSDEQFF. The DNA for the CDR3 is TGTGCCAGCAGTTCCTCTAGCGATGAGCAGTTCTTC.